These 16 T cell receptor beta chains were sequenced from one sample in a study of cytotoxic CD8 clonotypes in ibrutinib-treated CLL. Libraries were prepared by immunoSEQ multiplex PCR; TCRdb keeps only in-frame clonotypes and omits some of them. The profile shows more than 200,000 clones, less than 75% of them singletons. The sequenced sample was PBMCs, obtained after 24 months of ibrutinib treatment. The receptors derive from a human donor with chronic lymphocytic leukemia.

The rearrangement uses TRBV7-9 and TRBJ2-5; 8 bases line up with TRBD2. The CDR3 contains 15 residues. The germline V gene has CDR1 SEHNR and CDR2 FQNEAQ (reference sequence). Trimming took 3 bases from V and 5 from J; bases not matched to a gene: 8. This CDR3 reads CASSFSAGVTETQYF. The CDR3 DNA sequence: TGTGCCAGCAGCTTCTCAGCGGGAGTGACGGAGACCCAGTACTTC.

The rearrangement links TRBV9 to TRBJ2-1; D is unresolved. The germline V gene has CDR1 SGDLS and CDR2 YYNGEE. Trimming removed 3 bases at V and 0 bases at J, with 7 bases between. The CDR3 contains 14 residues. CDR3 bases: TGTGCCAGCAGCGGGAGCAGCTCCTACAATGAGCAGTTCTTC. Amino acid sequence: CASSGSSSYNEQFF.

The V and J genes are TRBV28 and TRBJ1-2, with D possibly TRBD1 on 6 matching bases. Trimming cost V 8 bases and J 4 bases, with 14 bases left between them. Looked up from germline, CDR1 is MDHEN and CDR2 is SYDVKM. The CDR3 length is 13 residues. The CDR3 sequence: CASGLGGRYGYTF. CDR3 nucleotides: TGTGCCAGCGGACTGGGGGGCCGCTATGGCTACACCTTC.

The chain uses TRBV10-3 and TRBJ2-7; TRBD1 matches 11 bases. CDR3 length: 15 amino acids. The ends lost 2 bases at V and 0 bases at J; junction bases unmatched: 0. Germline V gives CDR1 ENHRY, CDR2 SYGVKD. The CDR3: CAISEGTGGSYEQYF. For the CDR3, the DNA is TGTGCCATCAGTGAGGGGACAGGGGGCTCCTACGAGCAGTACTTC.

The CDR3 nucleotides read TGTGCCAGCTCACCGGCCCTAGCGGTCGGTCGAGATACGCAGTATTTT. Translated: CASSPALAVGRDTQYF. The chain is built from TRBV18 and TRBJ2-3; TRBD2 aligns across 7 bases. Germline V lookup: CDR1 KGHSH, CDR2 LQKENI. The CDR3 consists of 16 residues. Trimming at V came to 3 bases and at J to 5 bases, leaving 11 bases not matched to a gene. The variable domain in full, with the rest retrieved from reference TRBV18 and TRBJ2-3, is NAGVMQNPRHLVRRRGQEARLRCSPMKGHSHVYWYRQLPEEGLKFMVYLQKENIIDESGMPKERFSAEFPKEGPSILRIQQVVRGDSAAYFCASSPALAVGRDTQYFGPGTRLTVL.

The chain couples TRBV9 to TRBJ1-5; no reliable D call. Germline V gene data show CDR1 as SGDLS and CDR2 as YYNGEE. This CDR3 has 12 amino acids. The V end lost 7 bases, the J end lost 7 bases, and 12 bases lay between the germline ends. The CDR3 reads CASLGFIQPQHF. The CDR3 region has the DNA TGTGCCAGCCTTGGTTTTATCCAGCCCCAGCATTTT.

With regard to this clone: The sample holds other DNA sequences that translate to the same CDR3. The chain has TRBV6-5 and TRBJ2-2, with D unclear. CDR3 size: 12 residues. Germline assignment: CDR1 MNHEY and CDR2 SVGAGI. Trimming stripped 7 bases from V and 1 base from J, with 4 bases between. The CDR3 nucleotides are TGTGCCAGCACTCGGAACACCGGGGAGCTGTTTTTT. Protein product: CASTRNTGELFF.

The DNA of the CDR3 is TGCGCCAGCAGCGGGGGAGGGTTGGGCACAGATACGCAGTATTTT. Residues: CASSGGGLGTDTQYF. The chain employs TRBV5-1 and TRBJ2-3; 7 positions agree with TRBD2. This CDR3 is built from 15 residues. Losses at the gene ends were 4 bases for V and 1 base for J; bases not matched to a gene: 6. Germline CDR1 reads SGHRS; CDR2 reads YFSETQ.

The chain couples TRBV18 to TRBJ2-7; 7 nucleotides align to TRBD2. CDR3 length: 17 amino acids. Germline V gene data show CDR1 as KGHSH and CDR2 as LQKENI. With V trimmed by 6 bases and J by 9 bases, 23 bases remained unmatched. CDR3 region: CASSPNPPSGNPVGQYF. The CDR3 nucleotides read TGTGCCAGCTCCCCCAACCCTCCCAGCGGGAACCCGGTGGGGCAGTACTTC.

Turning to this clone: Within the sample, other DNA sequences also encode this same CDR3. CDR3 amino acids: CASSSTDTQYF. The CDR3 bases are TGTGCCAGCAGCTCCACAGATACGCAGTATTTT. The rearrangement joins TRBV7-2 to TRBJ2-3; no clear D gene. The CDR3 spans 11 residues. Trimming shortened V by 4 bases and J by 2 bases, and 1 base separated the two germline ends. Looked up from germline, CDR1 is SGHTA and CDR2 is FQGNSA. Combining the CDR3 with reference TRBV7-2 and TRBJ2-3 gives the whole variable domain GAGVSQSPSNKVTEKGKDVELRCDPISGHTALYWYRQSLGQGLEFLIYFQGNSAPDKSGLPSDRFSAERTGGSVSTLTIQRTQQEDSAVYLCASSSTDTQYFGPGTRLTVL.

This chain connects TRBV13 to TRBJ2-1; TRBD1 is a possible D gene (5 bases). The CDR3 is 14 amino acids. The V and J ends lost 0 bases and 7 bases respectively, with 10 bases between them. Germline loops: CDR1 PRHDT, CDR2 FYEKMQ (reference sequence). CDR3 protein: CASSLGSQGNEQFF. CDR3 DNA sequence: TGTGCCAGCAGCTTAGGCAGCCAGGGAAATGAGCAGTTCTTC.

The chain uses TRBV10-3 and TRBJ2-7; D gene uncertain. Germline V CDR1 and CDR2: ENHRY, SYGVKD. There are 13 residues in the CDR3. The germline V and J ends were trimmed by 2 bases and 2 bases, with 7 bases remaining between them. As DNA, the CDR3 is TGTGCCATCAGTGAGGCGCGGACCTACGAGCAGTACTTC. Protein product: CAISEARTYEQYF.

This chain joins TRBV28 and TRBJ2-1, with D possibly matching TRBD1 (6 bases). This CDR3 region has 13 residues. Germline CDR1 and CDR2: MDHEN and SYDVKM. Trimming shortened V by 4 bases and J by 16 bases, and 20 bases separated the two germline ends. As DNA, the CDR3 is TGTGCCAGCAGTTCGATAACAGGGCAGTCGGGATTCTTC. Amino acids: CASSSITGQSGFF.

This chain connects TRBV28 to TRBJ2-7, with D uncertain. Trimming left V 4 bases short and J 4 bases short, with 20 bases between. CDR1 and CDR2 from the germline V gene are MDHEN and SYDVKM. The CDR3 extends over 16 amino acids. The CDR3 loop reads CASSSTDPPILYEQYF. The CDR3 region has the DNA TGTGCCAGCAGTTCAACTGACCCGCCGATACTATACGAGCAGTACTTC. The full variable domain, in which reference TRBV28 and TRBJ2-7 provide the parts outside the CDR3, is DVKVTQSSRYLVKRTGEKVFLECVQDMDHENMFWYRQDPGLGLRLIYFSYDVKMKEKGDIPEGYSVSREKKERFSLILESASTNQTSMYLCASSSTDPPILYEQYFGPGTRLTVT.

Concerning this clone itself: The limits of the CDR3 on the DNA are not certain, so only TCRdb's listed CDR3 is given. The rearrangement links TRBV7-2 to TRBJ2-3. From its first to its last residue, the CDR3 has 13 amino acids. Germline lookup yields CDR1 SGHTA and CDR2 FQGNSA. CDR3 sequence: CASSFWEWDTQYF.

V is TRBV29-1 and J is TRBJ2-3, with D unclear. The germline CDR1 and CDR2 sequences are SQVTM and ANQGSEA. The length of the CDR3 is 10 residues. V lost 6 bases and J 6 bases, leaving 7 bases between the germline ends. CDR3 in DNA: TGCAGCGTGGCTCAGGATACGCAGTATTTT. Translating it yields CSVAQDTQYF.